A selection of T cell receptor beta chains follows, all from one sample in a study of shared clonotypes between healthy human individuals. Clones were sequenced by immunoSEQ multiplex PCR, and TCRdb holds only the in-frame ones, with some missing. The top ten clones hold under 2% of a sample with 780,000 or so clones, over 60% of them seen once. Input material: memory CD4+ T cells sorted from blood. Source of these receptors: a woman in her 30s in good health. CDR3s include the opening cysteine and the closing phenylalanine or tryptophan. The D gene is left open where the match is weak. For some rows the clone size is stated as once, few or many, or as a class when expanded; others skip it.

clone size,J gene,D gene,V gene,CDR3 DNA,CDR3 protein
.,TRBJ2-2,.,TRBV4-1,TGCGCCAGCAGCCAAGACGGGCACACCGGGGAGCTGTTTTTT,CASSQDGHTGELFF
few,TRBJ2-5,.,TRBV6-5,TGTGCCAGCAGTAGCGGAGAGACCCAGTACTTC,CASSSGETQYF
.,TRBJ2-1,TRBD2,TRBV27,TGTGCCAGCAGTCCATCCGGGACTAGCAGCGAGCAGTTCTTC,CASSPSGTSSEQFF
.,TRBJ1-5,.,TRBV7-8,TGTGCCAGCAGCTTAGTGGGCAGGGGAAATCAGCCCCAGCATTTT,CASSLVGRGNQPQHF
once,TRBJ2-7,.,TRBV7-5,TGTGTCAGAAGCATTTACGAGCAGTACTTC,CVRSIYEQYF
.,TRBJ2-2,TRBD2,TRBV2,TGTGCCAGCAGGAGGACTAGCGGCGACACCGGGGAGCTGTTTTTT,CASRRTSGDTGELFF
.,TRBJ2-1,.,TRBV18,TGTGCCAGCTCACCATGGCAGCGGGTGGAGAATGAGCAGTTCTTC,CASSPWQRVENEQFF
.,TRBJ2-7,TRBD2,TRBV2,TGTGCCAGCAGTGAAACCCATTCGGGGCTAGGACTAGCAGCCTCCTCCTACGAGCAGTACTTC,CASSETHSGLGLAASSYEQYF
.,TRBJ2-3,TRBD2,TRBV10-3,TGTGCCACTAGCGGGGGCACAGATACGCAGTATTTT,CATSGGTDTQYF
few,TRBJ1-5,TRBD1,TRBV30,TGTGCCTGTACCGGGACAGGGGCTTCTCAGCCCCAGCATTTT,CACTGTGASQPQHF
.,TRBJ1-2,TRBD1,TRBV5-1,TGCGCCAGCAGCAGGGGACAGGGAGAATACGGCTACACCTTC,CASSRGQGEYGYTF
many,TRBJ1-1,TRBD1,TRBV5-1,TGCGCCAGCAGCTTGGCTCAGGGGGCAAAGGCCGCTTTCTTT,CASSLAQGAKAAFF
.,TRBJ2-3,.,TRBV20-1,TGCAGTGCAAAGAATGCAGATACGCAGTATTTT,CSAKNADTQYF
.,TRBJ2-7,TRBD1,TRBV2,TGTGCCAGCAGGGAAGCAGGACAGGAGGCCGAGCAGTACTTC,CASREAGQEAEQYF
.,TRBJ1-3,TRBD1,TRBV23-1,TGCGCCAGCACAGGGGGCACCGGAAACACCATATATTTT,CASTGGTGNTIYF
.,TRBJ2-1,TRBD2,TRBV10-2,TGCGCCAGCAGGCCACTAGCGGGGTCCTACAATGAGCAGTTCTTC,CASRPLAGSYNEQFF
.,TRBJ2-2,.,TRBV18,TGTGCCAGCTCAGTTCACCGGGACCTCACCGGGGAGCTGTTTTTT,CASSVHRDLTGELFF
.,TRBJ2-7,TRBD2,TRBV19,TGTGCCAGTAGTATGTTTCCTAGCGGGGCCTCCTACGAGCAGTACTTC,CASSMFPSGASYEQYF
few,TRBJ1-1,.,TRBV19,TGTGCCAGTAGTATAAATACTCTGGTCGCCACTGAAGCTTTCTTT,CASSINTLVATEAFF
.,TRBJ1-1,.,TRBV16,TGTGTGTCTATGGGGTATTTCGACACTGAAGCTTTCTTT,CVSMGYFDTEAFF
.,TRBJ2-7,.,TRBV18,TGTGCCAGCTCACGCGGCAGCAGCTCCTACGAGCAGTACTTC,CASSRGSSSYEQYF
.,TRBJ2-1,.,TRBV19,TGTGCCAGTAATTTAATCGGGACTCCTACTCGGAATGAGCAGTTCTTC,CASNLIGTPTRNEQFF
.,TRBJ2-7,.,TRBV4-2,TGTGCCAGCAGCCCCGGACAGTACTACGAGCAGTACTTC,CASSPGQYYEQYF
many,TRBJ2-5,.,TRBV29-1,TGCAGCGTCCCGTCAGCGGGCGACCAAGAGACCCAGTACTTC,CSVPSAGDQETQYF
few,TRBJ1-5,TRBD1,TRBV5-6,TGTGCCAGCAGCCAGACCAGGGGGTTCGCCTTTTATAGCAATCAGCCCCAGCATTTT,CASSQTRGFAFYSNQPQHF
.,TRBJ2-7,TRBD2,TRBV6-5,TGTGCCAGCAGTTCCCGGGAGGGGGACGAGCAGTACTTC,CASSSREGDEQYF
few,TRBJ2-7,.,TRBV5-1,TGCGCCAGCAGTCCCGGGACGGAGGGCTCCGAGCAGTACTTC,CASSPGTEGSEQYF
once,TRBJ1-5,TRBD1,TRBV15,TGTGCCACCACCGTCGACAGGGGCAATCAGCCCCAGCATTTT,CATTVDRGNQPQHF
.,TRBJ1-5,.,TRBV2,TGTGCCAGCACGCCGGGACACCTCGTCAAAAATCAGCCCCAGCATTTT,CASTPGHLVKNQPQHF
.,TRBJ2-3,.,TRBV5-4,TGTGCCAGCAGCTTACTAGTGGGCACAGATACGCAGTATTTT,CASSLLVGTDTQYF
.,TRBJ1-1,.,TRBV6-5,TGTGCCAGCAGTTCTCAAAGGGCCCGGGGCACTGAAGCTTTCTTT,CASSSQRARGTEAFF
once,TRBJ1-1,.,TRBV27,TGTGCCAGCAGTAAACAGGGAAAGAACACTGAAGCTTTCTTT,CASSKQGKNTEAFF
.,TRBJ2-1,TRBD2,TRBV25-1,TGTGCCAGCAGTGAGACAGCGGGAGGGCGGTACAATGAGCAGTTCTTC,CASSETAGGRYNEQFF
.,TRBJ1-5,TRBD1,TRBV19,TGTGCCAGTAGGACAGGGGGGAGTCAGCCCCAGCATTTT,CASRTGGSQPQHF
few,TRBJ2-1,TRBD2,TRBV7-2,TGTGCCAGCAGCTTCGGACTAGCGGGAGGTACTGAGCAGTTCTTC,CASSFGLAGGTEQFF
.,TRBJ2-7,.,TRBV2,TGTGCCAGCACCGGACAGATCTACGAGCAGTACTTC,CASTGQIYEQYF
few,TRBJ1-2,TRBD1,TRBV2,TGTGCCAGCAGTCTGACAGGGGGGAGCGGCTACACCTTC,CASSLTGGSGYTF
.,TRBJ2-2,.,TRBV27,TGTGCCAGCCGAGCCCTCGCCGGGGAGCTGTTTTTT,CASRALAGELFF
.,TRBJ2-5,.,TRBV5-1,TGCGCCAGCACCTGGGACGCGGAGACCCAGTACTTC,CASTWDAETQYF
.,TRBJ2-5,TRBD2,TRBV4-2,TGTGCCAGCAGCCTCGGCGGGAGCCCGGGGACCCAGTACTTC,CASSLGGSPGTQYF
.,TRBJ1-2,.,TRBV28,TGTGCCAGCAGGCGCGACAGCCACTATGGCTACACCTTC,CASRRDSHYGYTF
.,TRBJ1-2,.,TRBV5-1,TGCGCCAGCAGCTTGGAAACGGACTATGGCTACACCTTC,CASSLETDYGYTF
.,TRBJ2-7,TRBD2,TRBV28,TGTGCCAGCAGCTGGAGCGGGGACTACGAGCAGTACTTC,CASSWSGDYEQYF
.,TRBJ1-1,.,TRBV29-1,TGCAGCGTAAAAGGGGGGCTAAGCACTGAAGCTTTCTTT,CSVKGGLSTEAFF
few,TRBJ2-3,.,TRBV9,TGTGCCAGCAGCGTAGTTCCGGGAGCAAGCACAGATACGCAGTATTTT,CASSVVPGASTDTQYF
.,TRBJ2-5,.,TRBV5-1,TGCGCCAGCAGCTTGCGCCCCCAAGAGACCCAGTACTTC,CASSLRPQETQYF
.,TRBJ1-4,.,TRBV5-5,TGTGCCAGCAGCCCCCCGTTCCGGCAGGCTAATGAAAAACTGTTTTTT,CASSPPFRQANEKLFF
.,TRBJ2-7,.,TRBV5-1,TGCGCCAGCAGCTGGGCTAGCGCGGGGACCTACGAGCAGTACTTC,CASSWASAGTYEQYF
.,TRBJ2-1,.,TRBV23-1,TGCGCCAGCAGTCAAATATCCTCGGCAGCCCCCTACAATGAGCAGTTCTTC,CASSQISSAAPYNEQFF
.,TRBJ2-6,.,TRBV27,TGTGCCACAGGGTATATCTCTGGGGCCAACGTCCTGACTTTC,CATGYISGANVLTF
.,TRBJ1-3,.,TRBV30,TGTGCCTGGAGTGCCTGGACGACTGGAAACACCATATATTTT,CAWSAWTTGNTIYF
once,TRBJ2-7,.,TRBV7-2,TGTGCCAGCAGCTTGTCCGACTACGAGCAGTACTTC,CASSLSDYEQYF
.,TRBJ2-3,.,TRBV5-1,TGCGCCAGCAGCCACGGAAGCACAGATACGCAGTATTTT,CASSHGSTDTQYF